One sample yielded the 21 T cell receptor beta chains listed below, sequenced in a study of shared clonotypes between healthy human individuals. CD8 cells regarded as naive lacked CD45RO, were positively chosen for CCR7, and omitted terminally differentiated effector memory CD45RA+ cells. Assay used: immunoSEQ multiplex PCR; TCRdb lists only in-frame clones, some missing. The repertoire holds about 1.9 million clones, 85% to 95% seen once, with around 1.7% in the top ten. Sequencing used naive CD8+ T cells from PBMCs. These TCRs come from a young man in good health. Some clones in this sample may be carry-over from other donors' samples.

The rearrangement links TRBV10-3 to TRBJ2-2; 9 nucleotides match TRBD2. The CDR3 extends over 18 amino acids. Trimming removed 10 bases from V and 5 bases from J; junction bases left unmatched: 20. Germline V gene data show CDR1 as ENHRY and CDR2 as SYGVKD. In DNA form, the CDR3 reads TGTGCCACCCGGGGGCTCCGTGGTAGCGGGAGTGATACCGGGGAGCTGTTTTTT. Encoded protein: CATRGLRGSGSDTGELFF.

This chain joins TRBV19 and TRBJ1-2; TRBD1 agrees at 8 bases. With 9 bases clipped from V and 4 bases from J, the junction kept 10 bases outside the gene matches. The CDR3 contains 14 residues. CDR1 and CDR2 from the germline V gene are LNHDA and SQIVND (reference sequence). The CDR3 loop is CASYGQGSLYGYTF. CDR3 nucleotide sequence: TGTGCCAGCTATGGACAGGGATCGCTCTATGGCTACACCTTC.

The J gene is TRBJ1-2, the V gene TRBV19; 7 nucleotides line up with TRBD1. The CDR3 contains 18 residues. Germline CDR1 reads LNHDA; CDR2 reads SQIVND (reference sequence). Trimming removed 6 bases from V and 3 bases from J; junction bases left unmatched: 19. In DNA, the CDR3 is TGTGCCAGTAGCGACGACCGGGACAGCCACTGGGACGACTATGGCTACACCTTC. Translation gives CASSDDRDSHWDDYGYTF. The entire variable domain, with the rest obtained from reference TRBV19 and TRBJ1-2, is as follows: DGGITQSPKYLFRKEGQNVTLSCEQNLNHDAMYWYRQDPGQGLRLIYYSQIVNDFQKGDIAEGYSVSREKKESFPLTVTSAQKNPTAFYLCASSDDRDSHWDDYGYTFGSGTRLTVV.

V usage is TRBV15 and J usage is TRBJ1-5, with 7 bases that match TRBD1. Germline CDR1 reads LNHNV; CDR2 reads YYDKDF (reference sequence). CDR3 length: 18 amino acids. With V trimmed by 0 bases and J by 0 bases, 8 bases remained unmatched. Here the CDR3 DNA reads TGTGCCACCAGCAGAGATGGCGGGACAGCATATAGCAATCAGCCCCAGCATTTT. Translation gives CATSRDGGTAYSNQPQHF.

This chain joins TRBV27 and TRBJ2-7; D not resolved. Trimming shortened V by 4 bases and J by 3 bases, and 13 bases separated the two germline ends. The germline V gene has CDR1 MNHEY and CDR2 SMNVEV (reference sequence). The CDR3 has 14 amino acids. The CDR3 spells CASSSWAGYYEQYF. DNA of the CDR3: TGTGCCAGCAGTTCTTGGGCTGGGTACTACGAGCAGTACTTC.

Comment on this clone: This sample also contains other DNA sequences that code for the same CDR3. The chain has TRBV27 and TRBJ2-5, with D possibly matching TRBD2 (5 bases). Trimming took 0 bases from V and 1 from J, leaving 12 bases between them. The CDR3 contains 16 residues. Per the germline V gene, CDR1 is MNHEY and CDR2 is SMNVEV (reference sequence). The CDR3 nucleotides read TGTGCCAGCAGTTTATCCGCGGGTACCAGCCAAGAGACCCAGTACTTC. Translating it yields CASSLSAGTSQETQYF.

The V and J genes are TRBV7-6 and TRBJ1-1; no definite D call. Trimming shortened V by 5 bases and J by 1 base, and 11 bases separated the two germline ends. From germline, CDR1 is SGHVS and CDR2 FNYEAQ. This CDR3 has 14 amino acids. This chain's CDR3 is CASSMETENTEAFF. Here the CDR3 DNA reads TGTGCCAGCAGCATGGAAACAGAGAACACTGAAGCTTTCTTT.

The chain couples TRBV19 to TRBJ2-6; the D is unclear. V was cut by 3 bases and J by 3 bases, with 3 bases left in between. Per germline, CDR1 LNHDA and CDR2 SQIVND (reference sequence). The CDR3 totals 13 residues. The CDR3 sequence: CASSIFGANVLTF. CDR3 sequence (DNA): TGTGCCAGTAGTATTTTTGGGGCCAACGTCCTGACTTTC.

As concerns this clone: Distinct nucleotide sequences in the sample also encode this CDR3. The chain joins TRBV7-9 to TRBJ2-7, with 7 nucleotides matching TRBD2. Germline V gene data show CDR1 as SEHNR and CDR2 as FQNEAQ (reference sequence). V was clipped by 5 bases and J by 3 bases; unmatched bases: 4. The CDR3 runs to 13 residues. CDR3 residues: CASSPSGGYEQYF. DNA of the CDR3: TGTGCCAGCAGCCCTTCGGGGGGCTACGAGCAGTACTTC.

The chain combines TRBV9 with TRBJ2-1; tentatively, D is TRBD2 (5 bases). CDR1 SGDLS and CDR2 YYNGEE come from the germline V gene. Between the trimmed V and J ends, which lost 5 bases and 15 bases, there was a span of 15 bases. The CDR3 runs 11 residues. DNA for the CDR3: TGTGCCAGCAGTGAGCGAGGGTTCATGTTCTTC. Translated, it gives CASSERGFMFF.

J is TRBJ2-1 and V is TRBV4-1; a weak D match, TRBD2 (6 bases). V was pared by 2 bases and J by 6 bases, with 23 bases between. Per the germline V gene, CDR1 is MGHRA and CDR2 is YSYEKL. This CDR3 is built from 18 residues. The CDR3 sequence: CASSQRERPNPPPNEQFF. CDR3 bases: TGCGCCAGCAGCCAACGGGAGAGGCCCAACCCTCCACCCAATGAGCAGTTCTTC.

The chain couples TRBV30 to TRBJ1-2; a possible D gene is TRBD1 (5 bases). The CDR3 runs 14 residues. V was clipped by 0 bases and J by 4 bases, with 12 bases between them. Germline V gives CDR1 GTSNPN, CDR2 SVGIG (reference sequence). CDR3 amino acids: CAWSVKGFGYGYTF. The CDR3 DNA is TGTGCCTGGAGTGTTAAGGGGTTCGGCTATGGCTACACCTTC.

This clone was observed a few times. Other DNA variants within this sample encode the same CDR3. The CDR3 DNA sequence: TGTGCCTGGAGCCCCAGGGAATCCTACGAGCAGTACTTC. This gives the protein CAWSPRESYEQYF. V gene TRBV30 combines with J gene TRBJ2-7; a weak D match, TRBD1 (5 bases). This CDR3 has 13 amino acids. V lost 3 bases to trimming and J lost 1 base, with 10 bases between them. CDR1 and CDR2 from the germline V gene are GTSNPN and SVGIG (reference sequence).

CDR3 nucleotide sequence: TGTGCCAGCAGTGAAGGGAGACAGGTGAGCAATCAGCCCCAGCATTTT. Its protein product is CASSEGRQVSNQPQHF. The chain recombines TRBV2 with TRBJ1-5, with D possibly matching TRBD1 (6 bases). V dropped 1 base and J dropped 1 base, with 11 bases sitting between them. Germline V lookup: CDR1 SNHLY, CDR2 FYNNEI. This CDR3 spans 16 amino acids.

The chain has TRBV7-9 and TRBJ2-2, with 7 bases identical to TRBD2. This CDR3 is built from 16 residues. From germline, CDR1 is SEHNR and CDR2 FQNEAQ (reference sequence). V lost 1 base, J lost 6 bases, and 8 bases stayed unmatched. The CDR3: CASSLGLAGAAGELFF. The CDR3 DNA reads TGTGCCAGCAGCTTAGGGTTGGCGGGAGCGGCCGGGGAGCTGTTTTTT.

The sample holds one count of this clone. The chain carries TRBV27 and TRBJ2-3, with D possibly called TRBD1 or TRBD2 (6 bases each). Looked up from germline, CDR1 is MNHEY and CDR2 is SMNVEV (reference sequence). The CDR3 is 15 residues long. V was cut by 8 bases and J by 5 bases, with 20 bases left in between. The CDR3 protein is CASQELGGLGDTQYF. Here the CDR3 DNA reads TGTGCCAGCCAAGAACTTGGGGGGCTAGGAGATACGCAGTATTTT.

A note on this clone: Other DNA sequences within the sample encode an identical CDR3. The V and J genes are TRBV6-5 and TRBJ1-3; weak D call: TRBD1 (5 bases). V was shortened by 2 bases and J by 1 base, with 6 bases between the two germline ends. This CDR3 spans 14 amino acids. The germline V gene has CDR1 MNHEY and CDR2 SVGAGI. CDR3: CASSYGGSGNTIYF. In DNA form, the CDR3 reads TGTGCCAGCAGTTACGGGGGATCTGGAAACACCATATATTTT.

This clone appeared once. The rearrangement uses TRBV5-4 and TRBJ1-1; 7 positions agree with TRBD1. CDR3 length equals 13 residues. Per the germline V gene, CDR1 is SGHNT and CDR2 is YYREEE (reference sequence). V shed 3 bases and J 4 bases; nucleotides not matched to a gene: 3. The chain's CDR3 is CASSWAGGTEAFF. The DNA of the CDR3 is TGTGCCAGCAGCTGGGCAGGGGGCACTGAAGCTTTCTTT. The whole variable domain, filled in from reference TRBV5-4 and TRBJ1-1, reads ETGVTQSPTHLIKTRGQQVTLRCSSQSGHNTVSWYQQALGQGPQFIFQYYREEENGRGNFPPRFSGLQFPNYSSELNVNALELDDSALYLCASSWAGGTEAFFGQGTRLTVV.

About this clone: The same CDR3 arises from other DNA sequences in this sample as well. The chain carries TRBV5-6 and TRBJ1-5; D call uncertain. The germline gives CDR1 SGHDT, CDR2 YYEEEE. This CDR3 comprises 12 residues. V was pared by 0 bases and J by 7 bases, with 5 bases between. CDR3 sequence: CASSLVGQPQHF. DNA of the CDR3: TGTGCCAGCAGCTTGGTCGGCCAGCCCCAGCATTTT.

The chain combines TRBV25-1 with TRBJ2-7; D gene unclear. V was shortened by 10 bases and J by 4 bases, with 11 bases between the two germline ends. The CDR3 has 11 amino acids. Germline V gene lookup returns CDR1 MGHDK and CDR2 SYGVNS. DNA for the CDR3: TGTGCCACATCCGGCTCTTACGAGCAGTACTTC. Its translation: CATSGSYEQYF.

V is TRBV27 and J is TRBJ1-5, with TRBD1 identical over 7 bases. This CDR3 has 16 residues. The J segment lost 2 bases and the V segment lost 5 bases, leaving 9 bases of the junction unmatched. Germline values: CDR1 MNHEY, CDR2 SMNVEV (reference sequence). This chain's CDR3 is CASSPRGAGGNQPQHF. CDR3 nucleotide sequence: TGTGCCAGCAGTCCCAGGGGGGCTGGGGGCAATCAGCCCCAGCATTTT.